The 25 T cell receptor beta chains below all came from one sample that was sequenced in a study of cytomegalovirus exposure and HLA in healthy donors. PCR primers comprised 60 Vbeta and 13 Jbeta primers. The method was immunoSEQ multiplex PCR; TCRdb's version includes in-frame clones alone and lacks a portion of them. The table includes roughly 77,000 clones, 65% to 70% detected once. Source material: PBMCs. The receptors come from a woman aged 50 to 60 in good health and CMV-seropositive.

This clone was detected only once. The V gene is TRBV28, the J gene TRBJ1-4, with D possibly matching TRBD1 (5 bases). Trimming took 6 bases from V and 8 from J, leaving 16 bases between them. The CDR3 is 14 amino acids. Germline V lookup: CDR1 MDHEN, CDR2 SYDVKM. DNA for the CDR3: TGTGCCAGCAGGGACACAGGTTTGGGCGAAAAACTGTTTTTT. Amino acid sequence: CASRDTGLGEKLFF.

The CDR3 is CAWSPDSKETQYF. The DNA of the CDR3 is TGTGCCTGGAGTCCGGACAGCAAAGAGACCCAGTACTTC. The genes are TRBV30 and TRBJ2-5; tentative D call: TRBD1 (6 bases). The CDR3 sequence is 13 residues long. The V end lost 2 bases, the J end lost 3 bases, and 10 bases lay between the germline ends. Germline CDR1 is GTSNPN and CDR2 is SVGIG (reference sequence).

With respect to this clone: Other DNA sequences in the sample encode the same CDR3. CDR3 residues: CASSPGQGGYGYTF. For the CDR3, the DNA is TGTGCCAGCAGCCCGGGACAGGGCGGCTATGGCTACACCTTC. This chain joins TRBV6-5 and TRBJ1-2, with 9 bases aligning to TRBD1. The J segment lost 4 bases and the V segment lost 6 bases, leaving 6 bases of the junction unmatched. The CDR3 contains 14 residues. Germline CDR1 reads MNHEY; CDR2 reads SVGAGI.

This chain uses TRBV19 with TRBJ2-3; the D is unclear. The CDR3 has 14 amino acids. The germline V and J ends were trimmed by 0 bases and 6 bases, with 10 bases remaining between them. CDR1 is LNHDA and CDR2 is SQIVND in the germline V gene (reference sequence). In DNA form, the CDR3 reads TGTGCCAGTAGTATAGATCCGGTTTTGGATACGCAGTATTTT. Protein sequence: CASSIDPVLDTQYF.

This chain links TRBV7-2 with TRBJ2-2, with D tentatively TRBD1 (5 bases). Germline CDR1 is SGHTA and CDR2 is FQGNSA. The CDR3 loop spans 14 amino acids. V was pared by 2 bases and J by 4 bases, with 8 bases between. The CDR3, as DNA: TGTGCCAGCAGCTTAAGACAGCGCACCGGGGAGCTGTTTTTT. Translation: CASSLRQRTGELFF. Complete variable domain (other parts from reference TRBV7-2 and TRBJ2-2): GAGVSQSPSNKVTEKGKDVELRCDPISGHTALYWYRQSLGQGLEFLIYFQGNSAPDKSGLPSDRFSAERTGGSVSTLTIQRTQQEDSAVYLCASSLRQRTGELFFGEGSRLTVL.

There are a few counts of this clone. V and J are TRBV11-2 and TRBJ1-2; D gene unclear. V was pared by 3 bases and J by 3 bases, with 11 bases between. Germline V lookup: CDR1 SGHAT, CDR2 FQNNGV. The CDR3 has 14 amino acids. CDR3 coding DNA: TGTGCCAGCAGCTTTAAGCTCCCCGACTATGGCTACACCTTC. Protein: CASSFKLPDYGYTF. Full variable domain (missing parts from reference TRBV11-2 and TRBJ1-2): EAGVAQSPRYKIIEKRQSVAFWCNPISGHATLYWYQQILGQGPKLLIQFQNNGVVDDSQLPKDRFSAERLKGVDSTLKIQPAKLEDSAVYLCASSFKLPDYGYTFGSGTRLTVV.

The V call is TRBV19, the J call TRBJ2-1; 7 nucleotides line up with TRBD2. This CDR3 spans 17 amino acids. Germline V gene lookup returns CDR1 LNHDA and CDR2 SQIVND (reference sequence). Trimming took 7 bases from V and 0 from J; bases not matched to a gene: 12. Here the CDR3 DNA reads TGTGCCAGTAAATCCAGGGCGGGGGATGGCTCCTACAATGAGCAGTTCTTC. Protein: CASKSRAGDGSYNEQFF.

V is TRBV7-9 and J is TRBJ2-7; 12 nucleotides align to TRBD2. The CDR3 totals 17 residues. The germline V gene has CDR1 SEHNR and CDR2 FQNEAQ (reference sequence). The trim removed 4 bases at V and 0 bases at J, leaving 7 bases unmatched. CDR3 amino acids: CASSSRTSGAGSYEQYF. The CDR3 DNA is TGTGCCAGCAGCTCCCGGACTAGCGGGGCTGGCTCCTACGAGCAGTACTTC.

The V and J genes are TRBV6-4 and TRBJ1-1; no definite D call. V was shortened by 4 bases and J by 0 bases, with 6 bases between the two germline ends. Germline loops: CDR1 MRHNA, CDR2 SNTAGT. The CDR3 has 13 amino acids. The CDR3 DNA follows: TGTGCCAGCAGTGCCAGTATGAACACTGAAGCTTTCTTT. It specifies CASSASMNTEAFF.

This sequence joins TRBV5-1 and TRBJ1-2, with 12 bases fitting TRBD1. From germline, CDR1 is SGHRS and CDR2 YFSETQ. This CDR3 region has 15 residues. The V gene end was trimmed by 1 base and the J gene end by 7 bases; junction bases not matched to a gene: 5. Here the CDR3 DNA reads TGCGCCAGCAGCTTGTCCGGGACAGGGGGCTTTGGCTACACCTTC. Its translation: CASSLSGTGGFGYTF.

This clone showed up just once. The rearrangement uses TRBV21-1 and TRBJ2-7; the table gives TRBD1 as D, unverified against the DNA. TRBV21-1 is deemed a pseudogene. The CDR3 contains 14 residues. In DNA, the CDR3 is TGTGCCAGCAGCAAAGCCAGACAGACCTACGAGCAGTACGTC. Translated: CASSKARQTYEQYV.

This clone was counted a few times. This chain connects TRBV11-2 to TRBJ1-6, with 9 bases fitting TRBD1. With V trimmed by 3 bases and J by 7 bases, 1 base remained unmatched. The length of the CDR3 is 14 residues. CDR1 SGHAT and CDR2 FQNNGV come from the germline V gene. The CDR3 nucleotides are TGTGCCAGCAGCTTGGGACAGGGAAATTCACCCCTCCACTTT. This gives the protein CASSLGQGNSPLHF.

This clone was seen once. The V gene is TRBV5-6, the J gene TRBJ2-5; tentatively, D is TRBD2 (7 bases). V shed 2 bases and J shed 5 bases, with 16 bases lying between them. The V gene's germline CDR1 is SGHDT and CDR2 YYEEEE. This CDR3 spans 15 amino acids. As DNA, the CDR3 is TGTGCCAGCAGCTTTGAGGGAGGGGGTAGGGAGACCCAGTACTTC. It yields the protein CASSFEGGGRETQYF.

The CDR3 sequence: CASSVAGEIYRQYF. CDR3 in DNA: TGTGCCAGCAGCGTAGCGGGGGAAATTTATAGGCAGTATTTT. The V gene is TRBV9, the J gene TRBJ2-3; D may be TRBD2 (6 bases). Germline-derived CDR1 and CDR2 are SGDLS and YYNGEE. V was cut by 0 bases and J by 11 bases, with 16 bases left in between. There are 14 residues in the CDR3.

The table lists this clone with a few counts. The CDR3 coding sequence is TGTGCCAGCAGCGCAAAACCGGGACTCTACGAGCAGTACTTC. This gives the protein CASSAKPGLYEQYF. The rearrangement uses TRBV9 and TRBJ2-7; tentatively, D is TRBD2 (6 bases). Germline lookup yields CDR1 SGDLS and CDR2 YYNGEE. V dropped 3 bases and J dropped 3 bases, with 13 bases sitting between them. The CDR3 has 14 residues.

This clone has just a few counts. The chain joins TRBV2 to TRBJ1-3, with D possibly matching TRBD1 (5 bases). Germline V gives CDR1 SNHLY, CDR2 FYNNEI. This CDR3 has 12 residues. Trimming shortened V by 11 bases and J by 3 bases, and 11 bases separated the two germline ends. This CDR3 reads CAPGGNGNTIYF. CDR3 sequence (DNA): TGTGCCCCCGGGGGGAATGGAAACACCATATATTTT.

V and J are TRBV14 and TRBJ2-2; D perhaps matches TRBD1 (6 bases). Germline CDR1 SGHDN, CDR2 FVKESK. V gave up 11 bases and J gave up 5 bases, with 15 bases separating them. The CDR3 spans 13 residues. CDR3 sequence (DNA): TGTGCCTGGGGACACGTTGAAACCGGGGAGCTGTTTTTT. Translated: CAWGHVETGELFF.

This clone was counted once. This chain uses TRBV7-3 with TRBJ2-6, with D unclear. Trimming cost V 5 bases and J 3 bases, with 14 bases left between them. The CDR3 is made up of 16 amino acids. From germline, CDR1 is SGHTA and CDR2 FQGTGA. The CDR3 loop is CASSPTGAFGANVLTF. The CDR3 DNA follows: TGTGCCAGCAGCCCCACGGGTGCCTTTGGGGCCAACGTCCTGACTTTC.

The chain combines TRBV2 with TRBJ1-6, with TRBD1 as a possible D gene (6 bases). V lost 2 bases to trimming and J lost 7 bases, with 12 bases between them. CDR3 size: 15 residues. The V gene's germline CDR1 is SNHLY and CDR2 FYNNEI. Here the CDR3 reads CASSESGRGNSPLHF. CDR3 nucleotide sequence: TGTGCCAGCAGTGAATCGGGCAGGGGAAATTCACCCCTCCACTTT. Based on the CDR3 plus reference TRBV2 and TRBJ1-6, the full variable domain is EPEVTQTPSHQVTQMGQEVILRCVPISNHLYFYWYRQILGQKVEFLVSFYNNEISEKSEIFDDQFSVERPDGSNFTLKIRSTKLEDSAMYFCASSESGRGNSPLHFGNGTRLTVT.

This chain uses TRBV6-4 with TRBJ1-2; a weak D match, TRBD1 (6 bases). V lost 7 bases and J 5 bases, leaving 17 bases between the germline ends. The CDR3 covers 14 residues. Germline V gene sequence: CDR1 MRHNA, CDR2 SNTAGT. The CDR3 sequence is CASKEDSESYGYTF. The CDR3 region has the DNA TGTGCCAGCAAGGAGGACAGTGAGTCATATGGCTACACCTTC.

This clone was picked up one time. The chain links TRBV2 to TRBJ2-3; D uncertain. The CDR3 runs to 15 residues. V lost 2 bases to trimming and J lost 1 base, with 10 bases between them. The germline CDR1 and CDR2 sequences are SNHLY and FYNNEI. The CDR3: CASSEIDWGTDTQYF. CDR3 sequence (DNA): TGTGCCAGCAGTGAAATAGACTGGGGCACAGATACGCAGTATTTT. Full variable domain (rest looked up from reference TRBV2 and TRBJ2-3): EPEVTQTPSHQVTQMGQEVILRCVPISNHLYFYWYRQILGQKVEFLVSFYNNEISEKSEIFDDQFSVERPDGSNFTLKIRSTKLEDSAMYFCASSEIDWGTDTQYFGPGTRLTVL.

The J gene is TRBJ2-3, the V gene TRBV29-1; 9 nucleotides line up with TRBD1. CDR3 length: 13 amino acids. Looked up from germline, CDR1 is SQVTM and CDR2 is ANQGSEA. J gave up 3 bases and V 5 bases, and 3 bases lay outside the gene matches. The DNA of the CDR3 is TGCAGCGTTATTGGGACAGGGACAGATACGCAGTATTTT. It is translated as CSVIGTGTDTQYF.

The CDR3 region has the DNA TGCAGGCCCGGCCAGAGGGGCTACACCTTC. Protein sequence: CRPGQRGYTF. V gene TRBV29-1 combines with J gene TRBJ1-2; no definite D call. This CDR3 is built from 10 residues. Germline V gene data show CDR1 as SQVTM and CDR2 as ANQGSEA.

The J gene is TRBJ1-6, the V gene TRBV14; the D is unclear. This CDR3 region has 16 residues. Germline V CDR1 and CDR2: SGHDN, FVKESK. Between the trimmed V and J ends, which lost 3 bases and 9 bases, there was a span of 18 bases. The CDR3 bases are TGTGCCAGCAGCCAGGAAAGACAACGGTCTGGTTCACCCCTCCACTTT. Its protein is CASSQERQRSGSPLHF.

V is TRBV7-9 and J is TRBJ1-2; weak D call: TRBD1 (6 bases). Trimming removed 5 bases at V and 5 bases at J, with 9 bases between. The germline CDR1 and CDR2 sequences are SEHNR and FQNEAQ (reference sequence). CDR3 length: 12 residues. CDR3 coding DNA: TGTGCCAGCAGCCAGGACAGATATGGCTACACCTTC. Translated: CASSQDRYGYTF.